One and the same sample provided the 21 T cell receptor beta chains below, sequenced in a study of neurological immune-mediated disorders (dated by TCRdb to the late 2010s). Library construction relied on 5' RACE. The sample was run on an Illumina HiSeq 2500. The raw public data were reprocessed by TCRdb itself: fastp quality trimming at Q25, MiXCR clonotype calling, in-frame beta chains only. Identical CDR3 protein sequences are pooled into one entry, listed with their most common genes and DNA. The sample profile shows tens of thousands of distinct CDR3 sequences; 2.5% to 3% of them were found once. The ten largest clones capture roughly 1.1% of the sample. The specimen sequenced was PBMCs. The receptors here all came from a young woman with multiple sclerosis.

In this sample, this clonotype turned up a few times. The junction departs from the called germline gene at one end, perhaps through a read error. The gene calls are TRBV30 and TRBJ2-2; D remains unclear. CDR3 length: 12 residues. Germline-derived CDR1 and CDR2 are GTSNPN and SVGIG (reference sequence). CDR3 region: CDWSIQAGELFF. CDR3 nucleotides: TGTGACTGGAGCATACAAGCCGGGGAGCTGTTTTTT. Drawing the rest from reference TRBV30 and TRBJ2-2, the complete variable domain is SQTIHQWPATLVQPVGSPLSLECTVEGTSNPNLYWYRQAAGRGLQLLFYSVGIGQISSEVPQNLSASRPQDRQFILSSKKLLLSDSGFYLCDWSIQAGELFFGEGSRLTVL.

This clonotype was counted at least ten times. The chain links TRBV27 to TRBJ2-1, with 11 bases matching TRBD1. Trimming took 5 bases from V and 7 from J; bases not matched to a gene: 7. This CDR3 spans 15 amino acids. Germline V gene sequence: CDR1 MNHEY, CDR2 SMNVEV (reference sequence). The CDR3 nucleotides read TGTGCCAGCAGTCTTTTAGGGACAGGGGGGAATGAGCAGTTCTTC. This gives the protein CASSLLGTGGNEQFF.

This clonotype has a count of ten or more. This chain connects TRBV24-1 to TRBJ2-2; 7 bases are a match to TRBD2. CDR3 length: 16 amino acids. J gave up 3 bases and V 3 bases, and 6 bases lay outside the gene matches. Germline values: CDR1 KGHDR, CDR2 SFDVKD. The CDR3 is CATSDHRLAHTGELFF. DNA of the CDR3: TGTGCCACCAGTGATCACAGACTAGCCCACACCGGGGAGCTGTTTTTT.

This clonotype was recorded at least ten times. The rearrangement joins TRBV20-1 to TRBJ1-4; D is undetermined. This CDR3 has 13 amino acids. The ends were cut back, 0 bases at V and 1 base at J, with 3 bases in the middle. CDR1 and CDR2 (germline): DFQATT, SNEGSKA (reference sequence). Written as DNA, the CDR3 is TGCAGTGCTAGAGATATAACTAATGAAAAACTGTTTTTT. It codes for CSARDITNEKLFF.

Ten or more counts support this clonotype. The V gene is TRBV6-5, the J gene TRBJ2-7; D is perhaps TRBD2 (6 bases). The CDR3 covers 15 residues. Germline CDR1 MNHEY, CDR2 SVGAGI. With 0 bases removed from V and 5 bases from J, the gap between germline ends came to 14 bases. The CDR3 is CASSYSGGEGDEQYF. The CDR3 DNA is TGTGCCAGCAGTTACTCGGGGGGAGAGGGTGACGAGCAGTACTTC.

This clonotype has ten or more counts. CDR3 DNA sequence: TGTGCCAGCAGTACCTCGACCACCCTGGGGACCCAGTACTTC. Amino acid sequence: CASSTSTTLGTQYF. This rearrangement joins TRBV6-5 to TRBJ2-5, with unresolved D. Trimming stripped 5 bases from V and 7 bases from J, with 17 bases between. CDR1 and CDR2 from the germline V gene are MNHEY and SVGAGI. The CDR3 contains 14 residues.

This clonotype was detected ten times or more. The chain uses TRBV18 and TRBJ2-7; 9 bases match TRBD2. The CDR3 is 15 amino acids. The ends lost 3 bases at V and 10 bases at J; junction bases unmatched: 13. CDR1 and CDR2 from the germline V gene are KGHSH and LQKENI. The CDR3 DNA follows: TGTGCCAGCTCACCCCCCGCAGGAGCGGGAGGCCCCCAGTACTTC. Translated, it gives CASSPPAGAGGPQYF.

At least ten counts were recorded for this clonotype. The rearrangement uses TRBV5-1 and TRBJ2-1; 8 bases agree with TRBD1. The V segment lost 4 bases and the J segment 8 bases; nucleotides outside the gene matches: 8. The CDR3 is 14 residues long. Germline V gives CDR1 SGHRS, CDR2 YFSETQ. The CDR3 nucleotides read TGCGCCAGCAGCCAGGGACAGGAGTCTGATGAGCAGTTCTTC. It yields the protein CASSQGQESDEQFF.

This clonotype occurred many times. The CDR3 protein is CASSPGTDPEAFF. The DNA of the CDR3 is TGTGCCAGCAGCCCAGGGACCGACCCTGAAGCTTTCTTT. The chain uses TRBV5-6 and TRBJ1-1; D might be TRBD1 (5 bases). V was shortened by 4 bases and J by 6 bases, with 13 bases between the two germline ends. The CDR3 sequence is 13 residues long. Per the germline V gene, CDR1 is SGHDT and CDR2 is YYEEEE.

This clonotype showed up many times. The rearrangement uses TRBV5-1 and TRBJ1-5, with D possibly TRBD1 on 6 matching bases. The V end was cut by 4 bases, the J end by 5 bases, with 16 bases between. The CDR3 runs 15 residues. Germline V gene sequence: CDR1 SGHRS, CDR2 YFSETQ. Written as DNA, the CDR3 is TGCGCCAGCAGCATGAACCCAGGGGCACATCAGCCCCAGCATTTT. Encoded protein: CASSMNPGAHQPQHF.

Many counts were recorded for this clonotype. The chain couples TRBV20-1 to TRBJ2-7; D is uncertain. The CDR3 is 9 residues long. The germline V gene encodes CDR1 DFQATT and CDR2 SNEGSKA (reference sequence). Trimming left V 6 bases short and J 5 bases short, with 5 bases between. For the CDR3, the DNA is TGCAGTGCCGAGCACGAGCAGTACTTC. As protein: CSAEHEQYF.

This clonotype has at least ten counts. V is TRBV20-1 and J is TRBJ1-5; D is ambiguous. CDR1 is DFQATT, CDR2 SNEGSKA, per germline (reference sequence). V was trimmed by 5 bases and J by 7 bases, leaving 12 bases between them. The CDR3 has 12 amino acids. CDR3 residues: CSAPRPGQPQHF. The CDR3 DNA is TGCAGTGCTCCCCGCCCCGGCCAGCCCCAGCATTTT.

In this sample, this clonotype is medium-sized (0.01 to 0.1%). J is TRBJ2-1 and V is TRBV5-1; 9 bases are shared with TRBD2. V lost 0 bases and J lost 8; bases outside the gene matches: 9. In germline, CDR1 is SGHRS, CDR2 YFSETQ. The CDR3 is made up of 16 amino acids. The CDR3 nucleotides are TGCGCCAGCAGCTTGGGTAATAGCGGGAGCGGCGATGAGCAGTTCTTC. This gives the protein CASSLGNSGSGDEQFF.

This clonotype has a count of ten or more. The V and J genes are TRBV20-1 and TRBJ2-3; D possibly corresponds to TRBD2 (7 bases). Germline CDR1 reads DFQATT; CDR2 reads SNEGSKA (reference sequence). CDR3 length: 13 residues. V lost 6 bases to trimming and J lost 6 bases, with 16 bases between them. The CDR3, as DNA: TGCAGTGCCCTCCGGGGGGCAACGGATACGCAGTATTTT. Translating gives CSALRGATDTQYF.

This clonotype was seen repeatedly, ten times or more. CDR3 protein: CASSAHTGGNQPQHF. Here the CDR3 DNA reads TGTGCCAGCAGCGCTCACACGGGGGGGAATCAGCCCCAGCATTTT. V and J are TRBV7-2 and TRBJ1-5; the D gene is possibly TRBD1 (5 bases). The CDR3 runs 15 residues. In germline, CDR1 is SGHTA, CDR2 FQGNSA. The germline V and J ends were trimmed by 5 bases and 4 bases, with 15 bases remaining between them.

At least ten counts were recorded for this clonotype. The genes are TRBV29-1 and TRBJ1-2, with TRBD1 matching over 8 bases. The CDR3 runs 14 residues. Trimming took 6 bases from V and 4 from J; bases not matched to a gene: 10. The V gene's germline CDR1 is SQVTM and CDR2 ANQGSEA. CDR3 DNA sequence: TGCAGCGTCATCATGGACAGGGACGTCTATGGCTACACCTTC. This gives the protein CSVIMDRDVYGYTF.

To note about this clonotype: At one end, the junction sequence differs from germline, possibly due to a read error. This chain connects TRBV7-9 to TRBJ1-2, with unresolved D. In germline, CDR1 is SEHNR, CDR2 FQNEAQ (reference sequence). This CDR3 region has 15 residues. Here the CDR3 reads CASSLEKGFLYGYTF. In DNA form, the CDR3 reads TGTGCCAGCAGCTTAGAGAAAGGGTTCCTCTATGGTTACACCTTC.

This clonotype was seen many times. The genes are TRBV29-1 and TRBJ2-3; the D gene is possibly TRBD1 (5 bases). Trimming shortened V by 4 bases and J by 6 bases, and 11 bases separated the two germline ends. The CDR3 is 12 residues long. From germline, CDR1 is SQVTM and CDR2 ANQGSEA. CDR3 in DNA: TGCAGCGTTGGACAGCCCCGGGATACGCAGTATTTT. Translation: CSVGQPRDTQYF.

This clonotype was seen ten or more times. This CDR3 reads CASSTQVNTQETQYF. As DNA, the CDR3 is TGTGCCAGCAGCACCCAAGTGAATACACAAGAGACCCAGTACTTC. This rearrangement joins TRBV7-2 to TRBJ2-5; no definite D call. Germline V lookup: CDR1 SGHTA, CDR2 FQGNSA. Trimming left V 5 bases short and J 2 bases short, with 15 bases between. The CDR3 consists of 15 residues.

This clonotype was seen at least ten times. The CDR3 here is CSAREWGGSSLNTQYF. CDR3 sequence (DNA): TGCAGTGCTAGAGAATGGGGAGGGTCGTCCCTTAATACGCAGTATTTT. V gene TRBV20-1 combines with J gene TRBJ2-3; 7 positions agree with TRBD2. This CDR3 contains 16 residues. Germline V CDR1 and CDR2: DFQATT, SNEGSKA (reference sequence). The J segment lost 7 bases and the V segment lost 0 bases, leaving 13 bases of the junction unmatched.

This clonotype was recorded at least ten times. This rearrangement joins TRBV5-1 to TRBJ1-5; the D is unclear. This CDR3 contains 15 residues. Germline V CDR1 and CDR2: SGHRS, YFSETQ. With 0 bases removed from V and 7 bases from J, the gap between germline ends came to 14 bases. The CDR3 here is CASSLAGREDQPQHF. Written as DNA, the CDR3 is TGCGCCAGCAGCTTGGCCGGGAGGGAGGACCAGCCCCAGCATTTT.